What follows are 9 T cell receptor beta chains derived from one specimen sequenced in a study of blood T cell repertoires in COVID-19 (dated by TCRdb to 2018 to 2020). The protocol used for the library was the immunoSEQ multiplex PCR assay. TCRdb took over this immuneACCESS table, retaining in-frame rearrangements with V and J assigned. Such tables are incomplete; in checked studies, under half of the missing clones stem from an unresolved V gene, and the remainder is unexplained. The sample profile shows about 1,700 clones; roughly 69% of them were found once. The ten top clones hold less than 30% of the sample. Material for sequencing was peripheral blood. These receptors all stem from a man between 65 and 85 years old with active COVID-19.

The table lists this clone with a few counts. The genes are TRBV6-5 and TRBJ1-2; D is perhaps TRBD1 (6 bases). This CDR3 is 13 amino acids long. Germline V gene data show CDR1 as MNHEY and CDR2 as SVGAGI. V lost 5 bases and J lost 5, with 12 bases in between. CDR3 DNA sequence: TGTGCCAGCAGTCGACAGGTAGAGTATGGCTACACCTTC. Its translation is CASSRQVEYGYTF.

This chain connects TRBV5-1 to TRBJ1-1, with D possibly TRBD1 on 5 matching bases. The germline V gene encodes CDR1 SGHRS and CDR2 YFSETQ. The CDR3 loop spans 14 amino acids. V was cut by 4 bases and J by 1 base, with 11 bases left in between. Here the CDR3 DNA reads TGCGCCAGCAGCGGGGACTCCTGGAACACTGAAGCTTTCTTT. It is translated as CASSGDSWNTEAFF.

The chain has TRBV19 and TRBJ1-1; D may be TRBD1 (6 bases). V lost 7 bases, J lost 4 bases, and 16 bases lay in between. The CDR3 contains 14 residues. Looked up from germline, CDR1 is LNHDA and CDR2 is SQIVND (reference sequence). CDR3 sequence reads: CASIFKGGVTEAFF. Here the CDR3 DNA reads TGTGCCAGTATATTTAAGGGGGGGGTCACTGAAGCTTTCTTT.

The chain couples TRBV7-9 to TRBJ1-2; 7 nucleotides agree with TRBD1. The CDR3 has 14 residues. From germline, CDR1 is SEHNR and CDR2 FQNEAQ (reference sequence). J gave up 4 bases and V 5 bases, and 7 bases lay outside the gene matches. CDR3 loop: CASSLGGPPYGYTF. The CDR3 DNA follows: TGTGCCAGCAGCCTAGGGGGCCCCCCCTATGGCTACACCTTC.

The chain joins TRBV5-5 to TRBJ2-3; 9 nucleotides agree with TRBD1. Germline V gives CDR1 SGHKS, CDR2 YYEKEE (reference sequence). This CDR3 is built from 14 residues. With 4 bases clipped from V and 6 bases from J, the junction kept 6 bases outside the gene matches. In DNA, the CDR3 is TGTGCCAGCAGCGGGACAGGGTGGATGGATACGCAGTATTTT. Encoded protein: CASSGTGWMDTQYF.

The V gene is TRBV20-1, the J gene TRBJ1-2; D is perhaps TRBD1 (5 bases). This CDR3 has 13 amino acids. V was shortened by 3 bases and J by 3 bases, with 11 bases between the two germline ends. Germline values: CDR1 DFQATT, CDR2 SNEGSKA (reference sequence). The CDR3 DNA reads TGCAGTGCTAGTGCAGGGATGGACTATGGCTACACCTTC. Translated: CSASAGMDYGYTF.

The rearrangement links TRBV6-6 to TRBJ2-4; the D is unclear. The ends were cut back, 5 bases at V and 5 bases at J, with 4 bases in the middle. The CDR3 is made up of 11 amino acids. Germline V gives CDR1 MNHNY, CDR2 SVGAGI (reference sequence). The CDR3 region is CASSPENIQYF. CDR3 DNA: TGTGCCAGCAGTCCCGAAAACATTCAGTACTTC.

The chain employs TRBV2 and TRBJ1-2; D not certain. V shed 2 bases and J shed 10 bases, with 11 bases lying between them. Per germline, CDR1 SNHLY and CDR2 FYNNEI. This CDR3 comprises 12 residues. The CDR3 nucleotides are TGTGCCAGCAGTGAACCGCTAAAATTCTACACCTTC. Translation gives CASSEPLKFYTF.

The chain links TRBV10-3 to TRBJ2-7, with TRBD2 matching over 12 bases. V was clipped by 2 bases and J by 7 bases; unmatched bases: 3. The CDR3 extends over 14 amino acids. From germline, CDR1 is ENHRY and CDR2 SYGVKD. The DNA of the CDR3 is TGTGCCATCAGTGAGACTAGCGGGAGGACGGAGCAGTACTTC. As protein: CAISETSGRTEQYF.